Presented here are 11 T cell receptor beta chains from one specimen sequenced in a study of CD8+ T cells in alopecia areata. Extracted RNA was reverse transcribed, and the resulting cDNA served as sequencing template. Some clones are missing from TCRdb's copy, which holds only in-frame ones; the method was immunoSEQ multiplex PCR. The table records some 170,000 clones, roughly 63% of them present only once. Documented treatment: oral pan-JAK inhibitor, 5-10 mg twice daily. Sequenced here: CD4+ T cells sorted from blood, sampled at week 56, from a patient treated with tofacitinib. The source of these receptors is a human donor with alopecia areata.

The chain recombines TRBV7-6 with TRBJ1-1, with 9 nucleotides matching TRBD1. Germline CDR1 is SGHVS and CDR2 is FNYEAQ. V trimming: 5 bases; J trimming: 0 bases; junction bases outside the gene matches: 7. The CDR3 runs to 16 residues. CDR3 bases: TGTGCCAGCAGCCCCCCTCGACAGGGGGTGAACACTGAAGCTTTCTTT. Residues: CASSPPRQGVNTEAFF.

This clone is a singleton in its sample. This rearrangement joins TRBV18 to TRBJ2-7; perhaps TRBD1 as D (5 bases). V shed 6 bases and J shed 3 bases, with 18 bases lying between them. Germline V gene data show CDR1 as KGHSH and CDR2 as LQKENI. The CDR3 loop spans 15 amino acids. The CDR3 bases are TGTGCCAGCTCGCCCGACAGATCAATAAGCTACGAGCAGTACTTC. It encodes CASSPDRSISYEQYF.

This clone was detected a few times. The gene calls are TRBV29-1 and TRBJ2-7; 8 nucleotides align to TRBD1. The CDR3 covers 12 residues. J was trimmed by 6 bases and V by 7 bases; bases with no gene match: 8. The germline V gene encodes CDR1 SQVTM and CDR2 ANQGSEA. In DNA, the CDR3 is TGCAGCGCGGCCGACAGGGGCGGCGAGCAGTACTTC. Translating gives CSAADRGGEQYF.

The chain recombines TRBV20-1 with TRBJ2-5; D remains ambiguous. Germline CDR1 reads DFQATT; CDR2 reads SNEGSKA (reference sequence). This CDR3 is built from 10 residues. Trimming took 6 bases from V and 2 from J, leaving 4 bases between them. The CDR3, as DNA: TGCAGTGCGTGGCAAGAGACCCAGTACTTC. Residues: CSAWQETQYF.

This sequence joins TRBV2 and TRBJ2-3; D possibly matches TRBD1 or TRBD2 (5 bases each). V lost 6 bases and J 0 bases, leaving 10 bases between the germline ends. Germline V gene data show CDR1 as SNHLY and CDR2 as FYNNEI. The CDR3 has 14 residues. The CDR3, as DNA: TGTGCCAGCAGGAGGGGCGCCAGCACAGATACGCAGTATTTT. This sequence encodes CASRRGASTDTQYF.

This clone was observed once. This chain connects TRBV18 to TRBJ1-1, with 11 nucleotides matching TRBD1. V lost 3 bases to trimming and J lost 5 bases; unmatched junction nucleotides: 8. This CDR3 has 16 amino acids. Germline V gene data show CDR1 as KGHSH and CDR2 as LQKENI. The CDR3 is CASSPPRTGGLTEAFF. CDR3 coding DNA: TGTGCCAGCTCACCTCCTCGGACAGGGGGCCTGACTGAAGCTTTCTTT.

J is TRBJ1-6 and V is TRBV2; 8 bases agree with TRBD1. V trimming: 6 bases; J trimming: 7 bases; junction bases outside the gene matches: 14. The germline gives CDR1 SNHLY, CDR2 FYNNEI. The CDR3 covers 17 residues. CDR3 bases: TGTGCCAGCAGACTCACTCCCGGACAGGGCGGGAATTCACCCCTCCACTTT. Protein product: CASRLTPGQGGNSPLHF.

The gene calls are TRBV11-2 and TRBJ2-7, with D tentatively TRBD1 (6 bases). Germline-derived CDR1 and CDR2 are SGHAT and FQNNGV. The CDR3 loop spans 13 amino acids. Trimming took 5 bases from V and 7 from J, leaving 15 bases between them. CDR3 protein: CASSLDRLWEQYF. For the CDR3, the DNA is TGTGCCAGCAGCCTCGACAGGTTGTGGGAGCAGTACTTC.

The chain combines TRBV27 with TRBJ2-7, with 8 bases that match TRBD1. The CDR3 is 13 residues long. J was trimmed by 3 bases and V by 6 bases; bases with no gene match: 4. Germline V lookup: CDR1 MNHEY, CDR2 SMNVEV (reference sequence). The CDR3 reads CASRGQEIYEQYF. Here the CDR3 DNA reads TGTGCCAGCAGGGGACAGGAGATCTACGAGCAGTACTTC.

The V and J genes are TRBV11-3 and TRBJ1-2; 7 positions agree with TRBD1. Germline V gene sequence: CDR1 SGHNT, CDR2 YENEEA. V trimming: 6 bases; J trimming: 4 bases; junction bases outside the gene matches: 8. There are 14 residues in the CDR3. CDR3 sequence reads: CASREGQFSYGYTF. The CDR3 DNA is TGTGCCAGCAGGGAGGGACAGTTCTCCTATGGCTACACCTTC.

This chain links TRBV29-1 with TRBJ2-2; 8 bases are shared with TRBD2. The V and J ends lost 4 bases and 1 base, in that order; junction bases with no gene match: 2. Germline V CDR1 and CDR2: SQVTM, ANQGSEA. This CDR3 has 14 amino acids. CDR3 amino acids: CSVGGGQNTGELFF. CDR3 nucleotide sequence: TGCAGCGTTGGCGGGGGGCAGAACACCGGGGAGCTGTTTTTT.